The 20 T cell receptor beta chains given below trace back to one sample, sequenced in a study of post-analysis software for immune sequencing data (dated by TCRdb to between 2015 and 2017). What the work shows at the level of the full study, not this receptor alone: Significantly higher frequencies in patients than in controls were found for five or six TRBV segments, including TRBV5-6, TRBV5-1 and TRBV20-1.

These receptors have no identified antigens. Libraries were prepared through PCR. Data came from an Illumina HiSeq 2500. To reduce PCR and sequencing biases, unique molecular identifiers were incorporated into the TCR beta cDNA libraries. The public reads were run again by TCRdb, first through fastp at Q25 and then through MiXCR, and only productive beta chains were kept. Records with the same CDR3 protein are collapsed into one entry carrying the most frequent genes and DNA. Here the sample has about 400,000 distinct CDR3 sequences; roughly 35% occur a single time. Under 15% of the sample is taken by the ten largest. The material sequenced was blood. Receptors were obtained from a girl aged 5-17 years with multiple sclerosis.

The rearrangement links TRBV7-9 to TRBJ1-1; 7 bases match TRBD1. The CDR3 is 13 amino acids. Germline V lookup: CDR1 SEHNR, CDR2 FQNEAQ (reference sequence). Unmatched junction bases numbered 4, after V lost 1 base and J lost 8 bases. The CDR3 coding sequence is TGTGCCAGCAGCTTAGTAGGGACAGTAGAAGCTTTCTTT. Its translation: CASSLVGTVEAFF.

The chain carries TRBV10-3 and TRBJ1-2; D remains ambiguous. There are 11 residues in the CDR3. Germline lookup yields CDR1 ENHRY and CDR2 SYGVKD. V was cut by 5 bases and J by 7 bases, with 8 bases left in between. The CDR3 region has the DNA TGTGCCATCAGTTTTATGAGTGGCTACACCTTC. Encoded protein: CAISFMSGYTF.

This clonotype was observed a single time. The J gene is TRBJ1-1, the V gene TRBV18; no firm D call. In germline, CDR1 is KGHSH, CDR2 LQKENI. This CDR3 has 16 amino acids. Trimming shortened V by 3 bases and J by 1 base, and 15 bases separated the two germline ends. CDR3 in amino acids: CASSPRDQRKNTEAFF. The CDR3 DNA follows: TGTGCCAGCTCACCTCGAGACCAACGAAAGAACACTGAAGCTTTCTTT. Together with reference TRBV18 and TRBJ1-1, the CDR3 gives the full variable domain: NAGVMQNPRHLVRRRGQEARLRCSPMKGHSHVYWYRQLPEEGLKFMVYLQKENIIDESGMPKERFSAEFPKEGPSILRIQQVVRGDSAAYFCASSPRDQRKNTEAFFGQGTRLTVV.

The CDR3 protein is CASSSDRVIAIPYGYTF. The CDR3 region has the DNA TGTGCCAGCAGCTCCGACAGGGTGATCGCTATCCCCTATGGCTACACCTTC. The gene calls are TRBV7-2 and TRBJ1-2, with 7 bases matching TRBD1. The V and J ends lost 4 bases and 4 bases, in that order; junction bases with no gene match: 15. Germline-derived CDR1 and CDR2 are SGHTA and FQGNSA. The CDR3 contains 17 residues.

The rearrangement joins TRBV20-1 to TRBJ2-1; 14 nucleotides line up with TRBD2. CDR3 size: 14 residues. After removal of 3 bases from V and 7 bases from J, the junction contained 2 bases not matched to a gene. Per the germline V gene, CDR1 is DFQATT and CDR2 is SNEGSKA (reference sequence). The CDR3 spells CSARTSGGANEQFF. The CDR3 region has the DNA TGCAGTGCTAGGACTAGCGGGGGGGCAAATGAGCAGTTCTTC.

The rearrangement uses TRBV5-1 and TRBJ1-2; D is perhaps TRBD1 (5 bases). V was pared by 0 bases and J by 7 bases, with 13 bases between. The CDR3 is made up of 14 amino acids. Germline V gene data show CDR1 as SGHRS and CDR2 as YFSETQ. The CDR3 coding sequence is TGCGCCAGCAGCTTGGATGTCAGGGCCGGTGGCTACACCTTC. Residues: CASSLDVRAGGYTF.

This clonotype has at least ten counts. The chain has TRBV9 and TRBJ2-7; 10 nucleotides agree with TRBD1. The germline gives CDR1 SGDLS, CDR2 YYNGEE. Germline trimming cut 3 bases from V and 6 bases from J; bases unmatched to any gene: 3. This CDR3 comprises 13 residues. As DNA, the CDR3 is TGTGCCAGCAGCGCATGGACAGGGGGCGAGCAGTACTTC. It codes for CASSAWTGGEQYF.

Note on this clonotype: One end of the junction does not line up with germline, which may come from a read error. The rearrangement uses TRBV7-2 and TRBJ2-3; D tentatively fits TRBD1 or TRBD2 (5 bases each). Germline V gene data show CDR1 as SGHTA and CDR2 as FQGNSA. The CDR3 consists of 15 residues. The CDR3 DNA is TGCGCCAGCAGCCGAGGGGCTCCTGGGACAGATACGCAGTATTTT. Protein product: CASSRGAPGTDTQYF.

The J gene is TRBJ2-3, the V gene TRBV25-1, with D unclear. Germline loops: CDR1 MGHDK, CDR2 SYGVNS. The CDR3 covers 13 residues. Deletions cut 2 bases from V and 4 bases from J, with 7 bases between. CDR3 in amino acids: CASSEAPPDTQYF. CDR3 coding DNA: TGTGCCAGCAGTGAAGCCCCCCCAGATACGCAGTATTTT. The full variable domain, with the rest looked up from reference TRBV25-1 and TRBJ2-3, is EADIYQTPRYLVIGTGKKITLECSQTMGHDKMYWYQQDPGMELHLIHYSYGVNSTEKGDLSSESTVSRIRTEHFPLTLESARPSHTSQYLCASSEAPPDTQYFGPGTRLTVL.

The chain links TRBV4-2 to TRBJ2-3, with D perhaps matching TRBD2 (7 bases). This CDR3 contains 19 residues. V was cut by 2 bases and J by 0 bases, with 21 bases left in between. From germline, CDR1 is LGHNA and CDR2 YNFKEQ. The DNA of the CDR3 is TGTGCCAGCAGCCAACCGCCTCAAGCTCGGGGGGCTAGCACAGATACGCAGTATTTT. The encoded protein is CASSQPPQARGASTDTQYF.

The chain links TRBV9 to TRBJ1-2; D not resolved. V dropped 5 bases and J dropped 5 bases, with 19 bases sitting between them. Germline values: CDR1 SGDLS, CDR2 YYNGEE. The CDR3 covers 15 residues. The chain's CDR3 is CASSPERRSFYGYTF. In nucleotides, the CDR3 is TGTGCCAGCAGTCCCGAAAGGAGGAGCTTTTATGGCTACACCTTC.

This clonotype was counted a few times. The CDR3 region is CASSPLRGFGFSDTQYF. The CDR3 bases are TGTGCCAGCAGCCCTTTACGAGGATTTGGCTTCTCAGATACGCAGTATTTT. V is TRBV3-1 and J is TRBJ2-3; D is unresolved. The V gene's germline CDR1 is LGHDT and CDR2 YNNKEL (reference sequence). V gave up 4 bases and J gave up 4 bases, with 21 bases separating them. The CDR3 runs to 17 residues.

This clonotype was picked up many times. The chain carries TRBV4-2 and TRBJ2-1, with D perhaps TRBD2 (6 bases). The V gene lost 3 bases and the J gene lost 8 bases, with 8 bases spanning the gap. This CDR3 spans 12 amino acids. Germline-derived CDR1 and CDR2 are LGHNA and YNFKEQ. The CDR3 DNA sequence: TGTGCCAGCAGCCACCGACTAGATGAGCAGTTCTTC. Translated: CASSHRLDEQFF.

This clonotype has only a few counts. This CDR3 is CASSPRRGGDEQYF. For the CDR3, the DNA is TGTGCCAGCTCACCTCGGCGGGGGGGCGACGAGCAGTACTTC. The rearrangement joins TRBV18 to TRBJ2-7; 9 nucleotides match TRBD2. Per germline, CDR1 KGHSH and CDR2 LQKENI. CDR3 length equals 14 residues. Trimming took 3 bases from V and 5 from J; bases not matched to a gene: 5.

This chain links TRBV28 with TRBJ2-6, with 8 bases fitting TRBD1. The CDR3 length is 20 residues. J lost 0 bases, V lost 2 bases, and 12 bases had no gene match. The germline gives CDR1 MDHEN, CDR2 SYDVKM. The CDR3 spells CASSLAISGTGVSGANVLTF. The CDR3 nucleotides are TGTGCCAGCAGTTTAGCAATATCCGGGACAGGAGTCTCTGGGGCCAACGTCCTGACTTTC.

The J gene is TRBJ2-1, the V gene TRBV5-1, with TRBD2 matching 9 bases. This CDR3 is built from 15 residues. Germline V lookup: CDR1 SGHRS, CDR2 YFSETQ. V gave up 4 bases and J gave up 10 bases; unmatched junction bases: 12. In DNA form, the CDR3 reads TGCGCCAGCAGCCCATATCCTGTAGCGGGAGAAGAGCAGTTCTTC. Translating it yields CASSPYPVAGEEQFF.

The CDR3 coding sequence is TGTGCCAGCAGCTTTTTGTCTGAGACCCAGTACTTC. It encodes CASSFLSETQYF. The chain joins TRBV7-9 to TRBJ2-5, with D unresolved. The length of the CDR3 is 12 residues. CDR1 is SEHNR, CDR2 FQNEAQ, per germline (reference sequence). V was shortened by 3 bases and J by 5 bases, with 7 bases between the two germline ends.

This clonotype was observed a few times. The CDR3 reads CSARQSTNTEAFF. DNA for the CDR3: TGCAGTGCTAGACAGTCGACGAACACTGAAGCTTTCTTT. The gene calls are TRBV20-1 and TRBJ1-1; D is uncertain. Trimming took off 2 bases at V and 1 base at J, with 8 bases between the two ends. The CDR3 totals 13 residues. The germline CDR1 and CDR2 sequences are DFQATT and SNEGSKA (reference sequence).

This clonotype was counted a few times. V usage is TRBV12-3 or TRBV12-4 and J usage is TRBJ1-1; a possible D gene is TRBD1 (6 bases). This CDR3 has 13 amino acids. Between the trimmed V and J ends, which lost 8 bases and 3 bases, there was a span of 13 bases. CDR3 bases: TGTGCCAGCCTACAGGGCCCCCACACTGAAGCTTTCTTT. Translating it yields CASLQGPHTEAFF.

The V and J genes are TRBV5-1 and TRBJ1-2, with 7 nucleotides matching TRBD1. V was pared by 4 bases and J by 2 bases, with 5 bases of the junction left unmatched. Germline values: CDR1 SGHRS, CDR2 YFSETQ. This CDR3 has 14 residues. The DNA of the CDR3 is TGCGCCAGCAGCCCGGAGACAGGGAACTATGGCTACACCTTC. Protein: CASSPETGNYGYTF.